The TCR beta chain under discussion was sequenced for a study of T cells in Graves' hyperthyroidism and ophthalmopathy (dated by TCRdb to 2018 to 2020). About the study as a whole: Peripheral blood was sampled at the time of initial diagnosis, prior to any treatment. TCR V-J signatures able to tell the groups apart were searched for in a discovery cohort of approximately 95 patients, of whom 43 had Graves' ophthalmopathy and under 65 had stable Graves' hyperthyroidism. Whether ophthalmopathy could be predicted prospectively was tested in an independent validation cohort made up of 18 to 20 hyperthyroidism patients plus 17 patients who later progressed to ophthalmopathy. The 80 to 100 discovery patients were randomly divided into training and test sets at a 7:3 ratio. The study also compared thyroid tissue and blood T-cell repertoires from about 6 Graves' hyperthyroidism patients. After sampling, hyperthyroidism patients received methimazole starting at 30 mg daily, and ophthalmopathy patients received high-dose intravenous methylprednisolone. According to the paper, TCR Vbeta CDR3 sequencing was carried out on 135 peripheral blood samples, which came from 40 to 45 ophthalmopathy, 80 or so hyperthyroidism and roughly 17 progressor patients.

Beyond this particular receptor, the publication reports: Most expanded thyroid clonotypes (frequency above 0.001) were also found in blood, which suggests that blood repertoires may mirror thyroid immune responses. No statistical method was used to fix the sample size in advance, and group allocation was not hidden from the investigators. In validation, progression to ophthalmopathy was predicted by the model with 55% to 71% sensitivity and 72.22% specificity, a median of around 5.9 months before onset. A model built on a 13 V-J signature distinguished ophthalmopathy from stable hyperthyroidism, reaching around 87% sensitivity and around 82% specificity in cross-validation and 80%/75% in testing.

A patient counted as having stable Graves' hyperthyroidism if no progression to ophthalmopathy occurred over 18 months of follow-up. Hyperthyroidism patients were newly diagnosed, had a disease duration of under 2 months, and were aged 18 to 65 years. The study excluded patients with uncontrolled infections, other autoimmune diseases, pregnancy or lactation. Clinical symptoms, serum thyroxine and TRAb, thyroid ultrasound, and orbital computed tomography formed the basis for the diagnoses. PBMCs were separated from 8 to 10 ml of fresh peripheral blood using Ficoll-Paque density gradient centrifugation. Total RNA was extracted using Trizol reagent, and RNA quality was assessed on an Agilent 2100 Bioanalyzer. On this clonotype: Its antigen is not yet known. The sample holds no much larger clone one base away, and base qualities are not on file.

TCR beta CDR3 regions were amplified from RNA transcripts. The first round of RT-PCR for the TCR CDR3 was performed with the HTBI primer set and the Qiagen OneStep RT-PCR kit. The libraries were constructed in a second round of multiplex PCR and then size-selected and purified. Sequencing of the libraries was done on an Illumina HiSeq2000 using paired-end 100 bp reads. The original pipeline was this. SOAPnuke was used to process the raw data, with reads discarded if the reads contained adapters or uncalled bases, had a mean Phred below 15, or lacked an exact constant-primer or identifier match. COPE v1.2.5 was used to merge high-quality paired reads, and clonotypes were defined as unique nucleotide sequences. MiTCR v1.1 was used to align clonotypes to the IMGT TRBV, TRBD and TRBJ reference segments. The analysis included only V-J combinations with a frequency above 0.0001, which together covered around 99% of the repertoires. A TCS score was defined as the ratio between F50 (clonal expansion) and ExV (chaos), using BLOSUM62-based TCRdist between CDR3 peptides within each V-J. Welch's t-statistics and random forest reduced around 550 V-J features to fewer than 15, which were used in a naive Bayes classifier (R e1071). In TCRdb, the public reads were trimmed at Q25 with fastp and aligned with MiXCR, with productive beta chains retained. Entries are consolidated by CDR3 protein sequence, retaining the most common genes and DNA. The V and J calls were not made by the authors but by TCRdb's processing. The sample profile shows 210,000 or so distinct CDR3 sequences; approximately 17% of them were found once. The leading ten clones occupy around 50% of the sample.

The germline V gene (reference sequence) specifies LGHDT as CDR1 and YNNKEL as CDR2. The V end gives up 8 bases and the J end 7 bases, leaving 13 bases in the junction not matched to a gene. The CDR3 contains 14 residues, cysteine and phenylalanine counted. The entry retains the CDR3 DNA only, 42 bases that are in frame from base 1. The sample comprised blood. The chain is assembled from TRBV3-1 and TRBJ2-7, with 8 central nucleotides matching TRBD2. The receptor comes from a man aged 50-60 years with Graves' hyperthyroidism. The DNA reads TGTGCCAGCTCCCTGGGGCCTAGCGGGCAAGAGCAGTACTTC. It translates as CASSLGPSGQEQYF.